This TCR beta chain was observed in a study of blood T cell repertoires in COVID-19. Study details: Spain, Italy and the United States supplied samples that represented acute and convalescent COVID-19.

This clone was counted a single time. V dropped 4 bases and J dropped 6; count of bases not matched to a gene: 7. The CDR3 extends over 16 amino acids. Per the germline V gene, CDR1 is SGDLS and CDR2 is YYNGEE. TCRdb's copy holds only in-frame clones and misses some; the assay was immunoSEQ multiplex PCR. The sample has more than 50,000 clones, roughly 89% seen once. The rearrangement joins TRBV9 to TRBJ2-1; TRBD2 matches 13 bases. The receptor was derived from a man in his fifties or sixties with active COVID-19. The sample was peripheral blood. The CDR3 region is CASSTSGRAWGNEQFF. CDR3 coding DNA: TGTGCCAGCAGCACTAGCGGGAGGGCCTGGGGCAATGAGCAGTTCTTC.